A selection of T cell receptor beta chains follows, all from one sample in a study of response to subunit inactivated influenza vaccine. MiXCR, run by TCRdb on the RT-PCR reads, gives a single entry per CDR3 protein. The sample lists hundreds of thousands of distinct CDR3 sequences, around 11% occurring once. This sample also belongs to another study, concerning T cells expressing NK-cell markers.

The sample consisted of PBMCs from blood, taken on the day of vaccination. The receptors derive from a man in his fifties or sixties who received an inactivated influenza vaccine. The CDR3 runs from the conserved cysteine through the conserved F or W. D genes are given only for firm matches. Clone size appears in some rows only: once, few, many, or a class for an expanded clone.

V gene	D gene	J gene	clone size	CDR3 protein	CDR3 DNA
TRBV7-3	TRBD2	TRBJ2-1	.	CASSLIGRTSGYNEQFF	TGTGCCAGCAGCTTAATTGGTAGGACTAGCGGATACAATGAGCAGTTCTTC
TRBV12-3/TRBV12-4	.	TRBJ2-2	.	CASKPGAGELFF	TGTGCCAGCAAACCAGGGGCCGGGGAGCTGTTTTTT
TRBV12-3/TRBV12-4	.	TRBJ2-5	few	CASSLKGDLGETQYF	TGTGCCAGCAGTTTAAAAGGGGACCTCGGGGAGACCCAGTACTTC
TRBV10-2	.	TRBJ1-5	.	CASSVGQSKNQPQHF	TGCGCCAGCAGCGTAGGCCAATCGAAGAATCAGCCCCAGCATTTT
TRBV27	.	TRBJ2-5	.	CASSFREKETQYF	TGTGCCAGCAGTTTCCGGGAGAAAGAGACCCAGTACTTC
TRBV7-8	.	TRBJ2-7	many	CASSLSTGSYEQYF	TGTGCCAGCAGCTTATCGACAGGATCCTACGAGCAGTACTTC
TRBV2	.	TRBJ2-5	.	CASIPPQGLRTQYF	TGTGCCAGCATCCCGCCCCAGGGCCTTCGGACCCAGTACTTC
TRBV3-1	.	TRBJ2-3	many	CASSQGGTSTDTQYF	TGTGCCAGCAGCCAAGGTGGGACAAGCACAGATACGCAGTATTTT
TRBV19	.	TRBJ1-2	.	CASRDNYGYTF	TGTGCCAGCCGGGACAACTATGGCTACACCTTC
TRBV5-1	.	TRBJ1-2	few	CASSLGVVEGYTF	TGCGCCAGCAGCCTTGGGGTGGTGGAAGGCTACACCTTC
TRBV11-2	TRBD1	TRBJ2-5	few	CASSSPTGQETQYF	TGTGCCAGCAGCAGTCCGACAGGGCAGGAGACCCAGTACTTC
TRBV3-1	TRBD2	TRBJ2-7	few	CASSQDTSGSSEQYF	TGTGCCAGCAGCCAAGACACTAGCGGGAGTAGCGAGCAGTACTTC
TRBV20-1	TRBD2	TRBJ2-1	few	CSARLAGGNEQFF	TGCAGTGCAAGACTAGCGGGAGGGAATGAGCAGTTCTTC
TRBV29-1	.	TRBJ2-5	few	CSVEVGRRAGTQYF	TGCAGCGTTGAAGTAGGTCGGAGGGCCGGTACCCAGTACTTC
TRBV7-9	.	TRBJ2-1	few	CASRNLLDSIDEQFF	TGTGCCAGCAGAAACCTCCTCGACAGCATCGACGAGCAGTTCTTC
TRBV29-1	.	TRBJ2-3	.	CSVGAQVGDTQYF	TGCAGCGTGGGTGCCCAGGTGGGCGATACGCAGTATTTT
TRBV6-2/TRBV6-3	.	TRBJ2-3	.	CASSLFGPRRDTQYF	TGTGCCAGCAGCCTATTCGGCCCCCGCCGAGATACGCAGTATTTT
TRBV5-1	.	TRBJ2-2	.	CASRRGAVSGELFF	TGCGCCAGCAGACGGGGGGCCGTGTCCGGGGAGCTGTTTTTT
TRBV24-1	.	TRBJ2-5	.	CATSRGQYQETQYF	TGTGCCACCAGTAGGGGACAATACCAAGAGACCCAGTACTTC
TRBV12-3/TRBV12-4	TRBD2	TRBJ2-3	few	CASSGSTSGSNSDTQYF	TGTGCCAGCAGTGGATCCACTAGCGGGAGTAATTCAGATACGCAGTATTTT
TRBV5-1	TRBD1	TRBJ2-5	few	CASSLLGGPQETQYF	TGCGCCAGCAGCTTGTTAGGGGGCCCACAAGAGACCCAGTACTTC
TRBV12-3/TRBV12-4	TRBD2	TRBJ2-5	.	CASSGTGGWETQYF	TGTGCCAGCAGTGGAACGGGAGGGTGGGAGACCCAGTACTTC
TRBV15	TRBD1	TRBJ1-1	.	CATSRDRENTEAFF	TGTGCCACCAGCAGGGACAGGGAAAACACTGAAGCTTTCTTT
TRBV24-1	TRBD1	TRBJ2-1	many	CATSGAGTGGLNEQFF	TGTGCCACCAGCGGAGCCGGGACAGGGGGCCTCAATGAGCAGTTCTTC
TRBV7-2	.	TRBJ2-1	few	CASSFNGATYNEQFF	TGTGCCAGCAGCTTTAACGGGGCTACCTACAATGAGCAGTTCTTC
TRBV29-1	.	TRBJ1-1	few	CSVESLRVGEAFF	TGCAGCGTTGAAAGTCTTCGGGTAGGTGAAGCTTTCTTT
TRBV5-1	.	TRBJ2-3	many	CASSSPTVDTQYF	TGCGCCAGCAGCTCGCCGACCGTAGATACGCAGTATTTT
TRBV4-3	TRBD1	TRBJ2-1	many	CASSPRQGAHDEQFF	TGCGCCAGCAGCCCCCGACAGGGGGCGCACGATGAGCAGTTCTTC
TRBV5-1	TRBD2	TRBJ2-7	.	CASSLDSGGNYEQYF	TGCGCCAGCAGCCTCGATAGCGGGGGGAACTACGAGCAGTACTTC
TRBV4-1	.	TRBJ1-2	few	CASSQENSGYYGYTF	TGCGCCAGCAGCCAAGAAAACAGCGGGTACTATGGCTACACCTTC
TRBV20-1	TRBD2	TRBJ2-3	few	CSAKGLAGGSDTQYF	TGCAGTGCAAAGGGACTAGCGGGAGGGTCCGATACGCAGTATTTT
TRBV6-1	.	TRBJ2-5	.	CASRGTVLRGPGETQYF	TGTGCCAGCAGGGGGACCGTGTTACGGGGGCCTGGAGAGACCCAGTACTTC
TRBV15	.	TRBJ2-1	.	CTTSRDEGRPTYNEQFF	TGTACCACCAGCAGAGATGAGGGCAGGCCCACCTACAATGAGCAGTTCTTC
TRBV7-9	.	TRBJ2-4	few	CASSLLADHIQYF	TGTGCCAGCAGCTTACTGGCGGATCACATTCAGTACTTC
TRBV7-9	.	TRBJ1-6	few	CASSFAGTRNSPLHF	TGTGCCAGCAGCTTTGCCGGGACACGGAATTCACCCCTCCACTTT
TRBV14	TRBD2	TRBJ2-3	few	CASSFRLAGTLVRSTDTQYF	TGTGCCAGCAGCTTCCGACTAGCGGGGACTCTAGTCCGCTCCACAGATACGCAGTATTTT
TRBV20-1	.	TRBJ1-1	many	CSASRMNTEAFF	TGCAGTGCTAGTAGGATGAACACTGAAGCTTTCTTT